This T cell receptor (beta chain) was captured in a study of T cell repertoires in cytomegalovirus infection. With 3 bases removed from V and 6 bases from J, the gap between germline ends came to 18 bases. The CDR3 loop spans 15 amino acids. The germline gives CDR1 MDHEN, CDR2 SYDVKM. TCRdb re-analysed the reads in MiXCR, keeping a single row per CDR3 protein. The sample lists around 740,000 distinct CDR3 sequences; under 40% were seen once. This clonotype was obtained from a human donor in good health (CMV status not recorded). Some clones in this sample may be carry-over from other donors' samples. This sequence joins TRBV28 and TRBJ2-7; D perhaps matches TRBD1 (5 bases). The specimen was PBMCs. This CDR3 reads CASSLQDMALGEQYF. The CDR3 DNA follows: TGTGCCAGCAGTTTGCAGGACATGGCCCTAGGCGAGCAGTACTTC. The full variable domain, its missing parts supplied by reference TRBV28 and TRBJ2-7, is DVKVTQSSRYLVKRTGEKVFLECVQDMDHENMFWYRQDPGLGLRLIYFSYDVKMKEKGDIPEGYSVSREKKERFSLILESASTNQTSMYLCASSLQDMALGEQYFGPGTRLTVT.